Listed below are T cell receptor beta chains from one sample, sequenced in a study of cytomegalovirus exposure and HLA in healthy donors. TCRdb's copy holds only in-frame clones and misses some; the assay was immunoSEQ multiplex PCR. The profile shows about 120,000 clones, 76% of them singletons. Sequenced input: PBMCs. The receptor source for this set is a woman in her thirties or forties in good health and CMV-seropositive. CDR3s leave out the opening cysteine and the closing phenylalanine or tryptophan.

>14|TRBV4-1|TRBJ2-7
ASSPNRWGEGVEQY
>11|TRBV5-1|TRBJ2-7
ASSQRLYYEQY
>13|TRBV6-1|TRBJ1-6
ASSEAWGGNSPLH
>12|TRBV28|TRBJ1-1
ASSPTGAYTEAF
>12|TRBV7-8|TRBJ1-2
ASSFDRGRDGYT
>12|TRBV7-2|TRBJ1-2
ASSFGTGPYGYT
>10|TRBV7-9|TRBJ2-4
SSSFQGDIQY
>15|TRBV5-4|TRBJ2-3
ASSLLRGGSSTDTQY
>15|TRBV9|TRBJ2-1
ASSVGPRRSSYNEQF
>14|TRBV19|TRBJ1-1
ASSIGTGVMNTEAF
>13|TRBV2|TRBJ1-6
ASSVARGLNSPLH